This is a list of T cell receptor beta chains from one sample in a study of human T cells and chemical hapten exposure. MiXCR, run by TCRdb on the RACE reads, gives a single entry per CDR3 protein. The sample lists some 180,000 distinct CDR3 sequences, about 20% occurring once. Specimen: whole blood, collected in connection with sensitization to the hapten diphenylcyclopropenone (DPC). The receptors were gathered from a woman aged 45 to 65 with alopecia areata. Some clones in this sample may be carry-over from other donors' samples. Both conserved end residues are part of each CDR3. Fields, in order: clone size, D gene, V gene, J gene, CDR3 protein, CDR3 DNA. A D gene is named only where the DNA matches it firmly. Size is omitted from some rows. Given values are once, few, many or a class for expanded clones.

NA,NA,TRBV5-4,TRBJ1-1,CASSLGPTGPTEAFF,TGTGCCAGCAGCTTGGGCCCCACAGGGCCCACTGAAGCTTTCTTT
NA,NA,TRBV20-1,TRBJ1-1,CSANTGDSGTEAFF,TGCAGTGCAAACACTGGAGATTCGGGAACTGAAGCTTTCTTT
NA,TRBD2,TRBV5-1,TRBJ2-7,CASSLGLADNYEQYF,TGCGCCAGCAGCTTGGGGCTAGCGGACAACTACGAGCAGTACTTC
NA,NA,TRBV6-5,TRBJ1-6,CASSGPQAYSPLHF,TGTGCCAGCAGTGGCCCGCAGGCCTATTCACCCCTCCACTTT
few,NA,TRBV3-1,TRBJ1-6,CASSQPGRRGDSPLHF,TGTGCCAGCAGCCAGCCGGGACGGAGAGGGGATTCACCCCTCCACTTT
few,TRBD1,TRBV27,TRBJ1-2,CASTRTGVDGYTF,TGTGCCAGCACCCGGACAGGGGTCGATGGCTACACCTTC
few,NA,TRBV7-8,TRBJ2-2,CASSLDSGGYPGELFF,TGTGCCAGCAGCTTAGATAGCGGAGGGTACCCCGGGGAGCTGTTTTTT
few,NA,TRBV6-5,TRBJ2-2,CASSLWGAFTGELFF,TGTGCCAGCAGTTTATGGGGGGCTTTCACCGGGGAGCTGTTTTTT
NA,TRBD1,TRBV5-1,TRBJ2-5,CASSLSGRGLGETQYF,TGCGCCAGCAGCTTGAGTGGCAGGGGGCTGGGAGAGACCCAGTACTTC
NA,NA,TRBV6-2/TRBV6-3,TRBJ2-7,CASFPSYRSGSYEQYF,TGTGCCAGCTTCCCTTCCTACCGGTCAGGGTCGTACGAGCAGTACTTC
few,NA,TRBV29-1,TRBJ1-1,CSSEQGLNTEAFF,TGCAGCTCCGAACAGGGACTTAACACTGAAGCTTTCTTT
NA,NA,TRBV27,TRBJ1-2,CASSRRGIYGYTF,TGTGCCAGCAGCCGACGGGGAATATATGGCTACACCTTC